The TCR beta chain described here comes from a study of spatial heterogeneity in lung cancer (dated 2019 in TCRdb). General notes on the study: Beta-chain transcripts were consistently detected in greater numbers than alpha-chain transcripts, which likely reflected higher beta-chain transcript abundance. Nonsynonymous mutation counts, determined by whole-exome sequencing of tumor tissue, were related to TCR repertoire features. TCR alpha and beta repertoires were quantitatively compared across multiple tumor regions, matched nontumor lung and blood in non-small cell lung cancer. In the raw uncorrected reads, each unique combination of TCR and UMI appeared on average more than ten times. Both alpha and beta chains were TCR-sequenced in samples taken at surgery, namely 220 tumor regions, approximately 66 matched nontumor lung samples and roughly 56 PBMC samples. The paper's findings and limits, for the study overall: Ubiquitous expanded tumor TCRs were detected in blood more often at tumor resection than at routine follow-up. Confirming at a functional level the hypothesis that regional TCRs recognize regional mutations was considered to require additional single-cell paired TCR alpha and beta sequencing.

According to the germline V gene, CDR1 reads SGHRS and CDR2 reads YFSETQ. Reading from cysteine to phenylalanine, the CDR3 counts 15 amino acids. The read is trimmed to its CDR3 DNA, 45 bases read in frame from base 1. V trim: 4 bases; J trim: 4 bases; unmatched bases: 8. The time point label for this specimen denotes: sample taken at primary tumor resection. Donors were 65 to 85 patients with early-stage, untreated non-small cell lung cancer from the lung TRACERx cohort. Whole RNA extracted from tumor and nontumor lung tissue, or from cryopreserved PBMC samples, was used for TCR sequencing without cell sorting. Only patients with enough RNA available from two or more tumor regions were chosen for TCR sequencing. In its sample, this clonotype was seen many times. This clone's antigen is unknown. There are no base qualities to consult, and no much larger clone falls within one base. Libraries were made using 5' RACE. Sequencing took place on a NextSeq 500. To allow correction of PCR and sequencing errors, the TCR library protocol tagged every TCR cDNA molecule with a unique molecular identifier. As for the authors' bioinformatics: TCR identification, UMI-based error correction and CDR3 extraction were performed with Decombinator tools. Expanded TCRs were defined as those above a frequency of 2 per 1,000, corresponding to the top 1% of the tumor frequency distribution. Renyi diversity was calculated using the R vegan package after each repertoire was subsampled 100 times to 5,000 TCRs. CDR3 similarity networks were constructed using string-kernel similarity of amino acid triplets, with links drawn between CDR3s whose pairwise similarity was above 0.82. TCRdb passed the public sequencing reads through fastp at Q25 and MiXCR, retaining productive beta sequences. Identical CDR3 proteins give one entry, which carries the most common genes and DNA. The V and J calls were determined by TCRdb, not by the authors. The sample table holds more than 60,000 distinct CDR3 sequences, of which about 6.6% were seen once. Of the sample, roughly 15% falls within the top ten clones.

This clonotype was obtained from a female donor with early-stage non-small cell lung cancer. The chain is encoded by TRBV5-1 joined to TRBJ2-3; a stretch of 8 junction bases matches TRBD1. Material: PBMCs, obtained at surgery. The DNA sequence reads TGCGCCAGCAGCCTGACAGGGGAGAGTGCAGATACGCAGTATTTT. Its product reads: CASSLTGESADTQYF.